This is a list of T cell receptor beta chains from one sample in a study of blood T cell repertoires in COVID-19. Generated by immunoSEQ multiplex PCR, the TCRdb table keeps only in-frame clones and is missing some. The sample carries roughly 30,000 clones, 85% to 90% recorded once. Sequenced: peripheral blood. The source of these receptors is a human donor in a cohort sampled during active COVID-19. CDR3s include the opening cysteine and the closing phenylalanine or tryptophan. Each record gives: D gene, J gene, V gene, clone size, CDR3 DNA, CDR3 protein. D genes are given only for firm matches. Rows give clone size only sometimes, using once, few, many, or a class for an expanded clone.

>-|TRBJ2-4|TRBV9|-
TGTGCCAGCAGCCTAGAACAGGGCAAAAACATTCAGTACTTC
CASSLEQGKNIQYF
>TRBD2|TRBJ2-1|TRBV5-1|-
TGCGCCAGCAGCAAACCGGGACTAGCGGGGGGGCCCTACAATGAGCAGTTCTTC
CASSKPGLAGGPYNEQFF
>TRBD1|TRBJ1-6|TRBV4-1|-
TGCGCCAGCAGCCAAGTCGGGACAGGAAAATACTCCTATAATTCACCCCTCCACTTT
CASSQVGTGKYSYNSPLHF
>-|TRBJ2-7|TRBV29-1|-
TGCAGCGTTGAAACAGGACAACGCGCCTACGAGCAGTACTTC
CSVETGQRAYEQYF
>-|TRBJ1-5|TRBV6-2/TRBV6-3|-
TGTGCCAGCAGTGACAGGTACGCCCAGCATTTT
CASSDRYAQHF
>TRBD1|TRBJ2-7|TRBV18|-
TGTGCCAGCTCACCGTCCGGGACAGGGATAGGTGAGCAGTACTTC
CASSPSGTGIGEQYF
>TRBD1|TRBJ1-5|TRBV10-2|few
TGCGCCAGCCGGACAGGGGGGAGCAATCAGCCCCAGCATTTT
CASRTGGSNQPQHF
>-|TRBJ1-2|TRBV11-3|-
TGTGCCAGCAGCTTAGCGGGGAACGACGGCTACACCTTC
CASSLAGNDGYTF
>-|TRBJ2-2|TRBV5-6|-
TGTGCCAGCAGCCCCGGTCCCCGAGACACCGGGGAGCTGTTTTTT
CASSPGPRDTGELFF
>TRBD1|TRBJ1-1|TRBV27|-
TGTGCCAGCAGTTTTTTGCGGACAGGCCTTGAAGCTTTCTTT
CASSFLRTGLEAFF
>-|TRBJ1-1|TRBV2|few
TGTGCCAGCAGTGGACGGGGAAACACTGAAGCTTTCTTT
CASSGRGNTEAFF
>-|TRBJ2-7|TRBV4-3|-
TGCGCCAGCAGCCAAGGAATCGGCTCCTACGAGCAGTACTTC
CASSQGIGSYEQYF
>-|TRBJ2-2|TRBV9|-
TGTGCCAGCAGCGTAGCCCCAAGGGGGGGGGCCACCGGGGAGCTGTTTTTT
CASSVAPRGGATGELFF
>TRBD1|TRBJ2-7|TRBV11-3|-
TGTGCCAGCAGCTTAGTCCGGGACAGGGACGGCTACGAGCAGTACTTC
CASSLVRDRDGYEQYF
>TRBD2|TRBJ2-1|TRBV6-2/TRBV6-3|-
TGTGCCAGCAGTTACTACGGGACTAGTGGGGTCAATGAGCAGTTCTTC
CASSYYGTSGVNEQFF
>TRBD1|TRBJ2-2|TRBV20-1|-
TGCAGTGCTAGTGGAGGGACAGGGGCGGGCGGGGAGCTGTTTTTT
CSASGGTGAGGELFF
>TRBD1|TRBJ2-5|TRBV10-3|-
TGTGCCATCAGTAGACAGGGCGAGACCCAGTACTTC
CAISRQGETQYF
>TRBD1|TRBJ1-1|TRBV5-1|-
TGCGCCAGCAGACCCACAGGGGAGAACACTGAAGCTTTCTTT
CASRPTGENTEAFF
>TRBD2|TRBJ2-5|TRBV7-6|-
TGTGCCAGCAGCGCGGTCAGCGGGGGGGAAGAGACCCAGTACTTC
CASSAVSGGEETQYF
>-|TRBJ2-1|TRBV5-8|-
TGTGCCAGCAGCTTTTACGGCTCCTACAATGAGCAGTTCTTC
CASSFYGSYNEQFF
>-|TRBJ1-6|TRBV27|few
TGTGCCAGCAGCGCCAATCCGGGGGGATTCGCACCCCTCCACTTT
CASSANPGGFAPLHF
>-|TRBJ2-4|TRBV11-3|-
TGTGCCAGCAGCTTACTAGGGGCTGTAGCCAAAAACATTCAGTACTTC
CASSLLGAVAKNIQYF
>-|TRBJ1-2|TRBV29-1|-
TGCAGCGTTGGGGACAAGTATGGCTACACCTTC
CSVGDKYGYTF